The 17 T cell receptor beta chains below come from one sample, sequenced in a study of cytomegalovirus exposure and HLA in healthy donors. The PCR employed 60 Vbeta primers together with 13 Jbeta primers. Data came from immunoSEQ multiplex PCR; TCRdb stores just in-frame clones and leaves some out. The sample holds about 100,000 clones, roughly three fifths seen once. Sequencing input: PBMCs. The receptor set was obtained from a human donor in good health.

The chain couples TRBV2 to TRBJ1-1; possible D gene TRBD1, 6 bases. This CDR3 has 14 amino acids. Looked up from germline, CDR1 is SNHLY and CDR2 is FYNNEI. V lost 0 bases and J 2 bases, leaving 7 bases between the germline ends. CDR3 amino acids: CASSEAGGNTEAFF. CDR3 nucleotide sequence: TGTGCCAGCAGTGAAGCAGGGGGAAACACTGAAGCTTTCTTT.

V and J are TRBV7-9 and TRBJ2-2; perhaps TRBD1 as D (5 bases). CDR1 and CDR2 from the germline V gene are SEHNR and FQNEAQ (reference sequence). Trimming took 11 bases from V and 7 from J, leaving 14 bases between them. This CDR3 has 12 amino acids. The CDR3 reads CAWRPRGGELFF. The CDR3 coding sequence is TGTGCCTGGCGCCCTAGGGGCGGGGAGCTGTTTTTT.

V usage is TRBV30 and J usage is TRBJ2-7, with 7 bases that match TRBD2. CDR1 and CDR2 from the germline V gene are GTSNPN and SVGIG (reference sequence). V was clipped by 7 bases and J by 4 bases; unmatched bases: 7. The CDR3 covers 12 residues. The chain's CDR3 is CASIPGGYEQYF. CDR3 coding DNA: TGTGCCTCCATACCCGGGGGGTACGAGCAGTACTTC.

This clone was seen a handful of times. The V gene is TRBV2, the J gene TRBJ1-4, with 7 bases matching TRBD1. V lost 4 bases and J lost 7; bases outside the gene matches: 6. CDR1 is SNHLY, CDR2 FYNNEI, per germline. There are 14 residues in the CDR3. CDR3 DNA sequence: TGTGCCAGCAGTGGACAGGGTAGTGGTGAAAAACTGTTTTTT. Encoded protein: CASSGQGSGEKLFF.

The rearrangement uses TRBV19 and TRBJ2-1, with 8 bases identical to TRBD2. In germline, CDR1 is LNHDA, CDR2 SQIVND (reference sequence). The CDR3 covers 19 residues. V trimming: 0 bases; J trimming: 1 base; junction bases outside the gene matches: 11. CDR3 sequence: CASSIELSGRKGSYNEQFF. Here the CDR3 DNA reads TGTGCCAGTAGTATAGAGTTGAGCGGGAGAAAAGGGTCCTACAATGAGCAGTTCTTC.

The rearrangement uses TRBV14 and TRBJ2-5; D gene ambiguous. CDR1 SGHDN and CDR2 FVKESK come from the germline V gene. Between the trimmed V and J ends, which lost 3 bases and 3 bases, there was a span of 5 bases. The CDR3 runs 12 residues. The CDR3 DNA reads as TGTGCCAGCAGCCACACAGAAGAGACCCAGTACTTC. This translates into CASSHTEETQYF. The full variable domain, with the rest looked up from reference TRBV14 and TRBJ2-5, is EAGVTQFPSHSVIEKGQTVTLRCDPISGHDNLYWYRRVMGKEIKFLLHFVKESKQDESGMPNNRFLAERTGGTYSTLKVQPAELEDSGVYFCASSHTEETQYFGPGTRLLVL.

A few counts support this clone. The chain combines TRBV29-1 with TRBJ2-4; 8 bases fit TRBD1. CDR3 length equals 12 residues. V lost 6 bases and J lost 6; bases outside the gene matches: 4. From germline, CDR1 is SQVTM and CDR2 ANQGSEA. In DNA, the CDR3 is TGCAGCGTCCTTGGACAGGGAAACATTCAGTACTTC. Amino acids: CSVLGQGNIQYF. Full variable domain (outside the CDR3, taken from reference TRBV29-1 and TRBJ2-4): SAVISQKPSRDICQRGTSLTIQCQVDSQVTMMFWYRQQPGQSLTLIATANQGSEATYESGFVIDKFPISRPNLTFSTLTVSNMSPEDSSIYLCSVLGQGNIQYFGAGTRLSVL.

The chain couples TRBV5-1 to TRBJ1-2; TRBD1 matches at 8 bases. V gave up 2 bases and J gave up 4 bases; unmatched junction bases: 10. The CDR3 consists of 16 residues. The germline V gene encodes CDR1 SGHRS and CDR2 YFSETQ. The CDR3 loop is CASSFGQGGMGYGYTF. The CDR3, as DNA: TGCGCCAGCAGCTTCGGACAGGGAGGGATGGGCTATGGCTACACCTTC.

This rearrangement joins TRBV29-1 to TRBJ2-1; TRBD2 agrees at 15 bases. The CDR3 has 15 residues. Per the germline V gene, CDR1 is SQVTM and CDR2 is ANQGSEA. V gave up 3 bases and J gave up 8 bases; unmatched junction bases: 5. The CDR3 sequence is CSVDGTSGRSYEQFF. For the CDR3, the DNA is TGCAGCGTTGATGGGACTAGCGGGAGGAGCTATGAGCAGTTCTTC.

This chain connects TRBV28 to TRBJ1-2; D gene unclear. V lost 4 bases to trimming and J lost 5 bases, with 11 bases between them. In germline, CDR1 is MDHEN, CDR2 SYDVKM. CDR3 length: 13 residues. The CDR3 loop is CASSSHPRYGYTF. DNA for the CDR3: TGTGCCAGCAGTTCCCACCCCAGATATGGCTACACCTTC.

A word on this clone: The junction differs from germline at one of its ends, possibly a read error. The rearrangement uses TRBV6-6 and TRBJ1-1; D possibly corresponds to TRBD1 (6 bases). Germline V gives CDR1 MNHNY, CDR2 SVGAGI (reference sequence). There are 15 residues in the CDR3. The CDR3 protein is CASSYLGQVNTEVFF. The CDR3 DNA reads TGTGCCAGCAGTTATTTGGGACAAGTGAACACTGAAGTTTTCTTT.

The sample holds a few counts of this clone. The CDR3 DNA follows: TGTGCCAGCAGCTTGGCTGGGCTAGCGGGAAGCAATGAGCAGTTCTTC. Translated, it gives CASSLAGLAGSNEQFF. The chain carries TRBV5-4 and TRBJ2-1; TRBD2 aligns across 9 bases. The germline CDR1 and CDR2 sequences are SGHNT and YYREEE (reference sequence). The CDR3 has 16 residues. V lost 0 bases to trimming and J lost 6 bases; unmatched junction nucleotides: 7.

This chain links TRBV4-1 with TRBJ2-3, with TRBD2 identical over 14 bases. V shed 1 base, J shed 5 bases, and the junction held 5 bases outside the gene matches. The CDR3 is 17 amino acids. Germline V gives CDR1 MGHRA, CDR2 YSYEKL. CDR3 loop: CASSQAGLAGVGDTQYF. The CDR3 DNA sequence: TGCGCCAGCAGCCAAGCGGGACTAGCGGGAGTCGGAGATACGCAGTATTTT.

This clone appeared a single time. The rearrangement uses TRBV14 and TRBJ1-4; weak D call: TRBD1 (5 bases). The germline V and J ends were trimmed by 3 bases and 8 bases, with 7 bases remaining between them. Germline loops: CDR1 SGHDN, CDR2 FVKESK. The CDR3 has 12 residues. CDR3 coding DNA: TGTGCCAGCAGCCATTCAGGGGAAAAACTGTTTTTT. Translating gives CASSHSGEKLFF.

The rearrangement uses TRBV9 and TRBJ2-7; D is uncertain. This CDR3 has 16 amino acids. Germline values: CDR1 SGDLS, CDR2 YYNGEE. Trimming took 0 bases from V and 0 from J, leaving 13 bases between them. In DNA form, the CDR3 reads TGTGCCAGCAGCGTAGGTCCAGCGATAAGCTCCTACGAGCAGTACTTC. It yields the protein CASSVGPAISSYEQYF. The entire variable domain, with the rest obtained from reference TRBV9 and TRBJ2-7, is as follows: DSGVTQTPKHLITATGQRVTLRCSPRSGDLSVYWYQQSLDQGLQFLIQYYNGEERAKGNILERFSAQQFPDLHSELNLSSLELGDSALYFCASSVGPAISSYEQYFGPGTRLTVT.

This clone was seen a handful of times. This sequence joins TRBV6-1 and TRBJ2-7; maybe TRBD1 (5 bases). The length of the CDR3 is 15 residues. Trimming left V 5 bases short and J 6 bases short, with 20 bases between. CDR1 is MNHNS, CDR2 SASEGT, per germline. The CDR3 region is CASSKETAQSREQYF. CDR3 DNA sequence: TGTGCCAGCAGTAAAGAGACAGCCCAGAGCCGCGAGCAGTACTTC.

This chain uses TRBV5-8 with TRBJ2-1; 10 nucleotides line up with TRBD2. V was pared by 3 bases and J by 5 bases, with 17 bases of the junction left unmatched. The CDR3 spans 19 residues. Germline V lookup: CDR1 SGHTS, CDR2 YDEGEE. CDR3 residues: CASSSPSSHLAGVNNEQFF. The DNA for the CDR3 is TGTGCCAGCAGCTCTCCCTCATCCCACCTAGCGGGAGTGAACAATGAGCAGTTCTTC.